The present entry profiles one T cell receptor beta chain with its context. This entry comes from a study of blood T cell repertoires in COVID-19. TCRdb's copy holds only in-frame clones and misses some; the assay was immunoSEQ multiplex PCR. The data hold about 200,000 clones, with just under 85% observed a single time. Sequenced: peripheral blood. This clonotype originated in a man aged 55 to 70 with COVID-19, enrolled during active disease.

DNA for the CDR3: TGTGCCAGCAGTTTACTAGCGGTTTCTAGCACAGATACGCAGTATTTT. Translated: CASSLLAVSSTDTQYF. This sequence joins TRBV27 and TRBJ2-3; 7 bases agree with TRBD2. The CDR3 runs to 16 residues. Unmatched junction bases numbered 5, after V lost 2 bases and J lost 0 bases. CDR1 is MNHEY, CDR2 SMNVEV, per germline (reference sequence).